This T cell receptor (beta chain) was captured in a study of CD8 T cells in Susac syndrome. Study context: Within the group of sequenced Susac syndrome patients, about six had active disease and eight were in remission.

V shed 4 bases and J shed 7 bases, with 13 bases lying between them. The V gene's germline CDR1 is PRHDT and CDR2 FYEKMQ (reference sequence). The CDR3 spans 13 residues. About 0.5 to 1 ug RNA was reverse transcribed with random hexamers. A single record per CDR3 protein comes from TCRdb applying MiXCR to the immunoSEQ multiplex PCR reads. Counted here are hundreds of thousands of distinct CDR3 sequences, around 93% occurring once; the ten biggest clones make up roughly 0.14%. This clonotype was sampled from a human donor with Susac syndrome. Sequencing input: CD4+ T cells from PBMCs. This chain uses TRBV13 with TRBJ2-5; D may match TRBD1 or TRBD2 (6 bases each). Written as DNA, the CDR3 is TGTGCCAGCAGCTCGGGGGCGGAGGGGACCCAGTACTTC. Its translation: CASSSGAEGTQYF.